The count of the clone carrying this T cell receptor (beta chain) is one. The repertoire was sequenced with immunoSEQ multiplex PCR; TCRdb's copy has only in-frame clones and lacks some. The sample includes 40,000 to 50,000 clones, more than 70% of them seen just once. From germline, CDR1 is SEHNR and CDR2 FQNEAQ (reference sequence). Trimming left V 5 bases short and J 8 bases short, with 18 bases between. The CDR3 consists of 14 residues. This sample is part of a study of blood T cell repertoires in COVID-19. About the study: Nucleic acid was either cDNA or gDNA, and it came from T cells, B-cell-depleted T cells, or PBMCs.

This receptor was taken from a human donor in a cohort sampled during active COVID-19. Material: peripheral blood. The V gene is TRBV7-9, the J gene TRBJ1-2; TRBD1 might be the D (5 bases). CDR3 in DNA: TGTGCCAGCAGCCCGGACACGCGATCTAGGGGCTACACCTTC. This encodes CASSPDTRSRGYTF.